This is a list of T cell receptor beta chains from one sample in a study of cytomegalovirus exposure and HLA in healthy donors. Repertoires were generated with immunoSEQ multiplex PCR, while TCRdb's copy carries only in-frame clones and drops some. The sample yields around 250,000 clones, about 92% seen once. Sequenced sample: PBMCs. These receptors all stem from a woman in her twenties or thirties in good health and CMV-seronegative. CDR3s include the opening cysteine and the closing phenylalanine or tryptophan. D genes are given only for firm matches. Clone size is given for some rows only: seen once, a few or many times, or a class if the clone is expanded.

j_call,d_call,v_call,clone_size,cdr3_nt,cdr3_aa
TRBJ2-5,.,TRBV9,.,TGTGCCAGCAGCGTAGCCCCAAAAGAGACCCAGTACTTC,CASSVAPKETQYF
TRBJ1-5,TRBD1,TRBV19,.,TGTGCCAGTAGTACCCTGACAGGGCATCAGCCCCAGCATTTT,CASSTLTGHQPQHF
TRBJ2-1,TRBD2,TRBV7-9,.,TGTGCCAGCAGCCCCCGACTAGCGGGAGCCCCTGAGCAGTTCTTC,CASSPRLAGAPEQFF
TRBJ2-7,TRBD1,TRBV28,.,TGTGCCAGCAGTTCGGCAGGGGGCGGTTTATTCTACGAGCAGTACTTC,CASSSAGGGLFYEQYF
TRBJ1-2,.,TRBV6-5,.,TGTGCCAGCAGAAGTCCTGGTGGCTACACCTTC,CASRSPGGYTF
TRBJ2-5,.,TRBV28,.,TGTGCCAGCTACAGCCAGGGGGGAGAGACCCAGTACTTC,CASYSQGGETQYF
TRBJ2-7,.,TRBV28,.,TGTGCCAGCAGTCTTCTATACGAGCAGTACTTC,CASSLLYEQYF
TRBJ2-5,TRBD2,TRBV18,.,TGTGCCAGCTCACCGACTAGCGGGAGATCGAAAGAGACCCAGTACTTC,CASSPTSGRSKETQYF
TRBJ2-6,.,TRBV27,.,TGTGCCAGCAGTGGCCGCCCGCTGGGTGGTGGGGCCAACGTCCTGACTTTC,CASSGRPLGGGANVLTF
TRBJ2-5,TRBD1,TRBV28,.,TGTGCCAGCAGTTCGGGACAGTTCGTCCAAGAGACCCAGTACTTC,CASSSGQFVQETQYF
TRBJ2-5,.,TRBV7-8,once,TGTGCCAGCCTAGGGGCGGGAGAGACCCAGTACTTC,CASLGAGETQYF
TRBJ2-5,.,TRBV9,.,TGTGCCAGCAGCGTAGCTTCGGCTCAAGAGACCCAGTACTTC,CASSVASAQETQYF
TRBJ1-4,.,TRBV18,.,TGTGCCAGCTCACCACTCCAGGGTGCAACTAATGAAAAACTGTTTTTT,CASSPLQGATNEKLFF
TRBJ1-5,TRBD1,TRBV5-6,.,TGTGCCAGCAGCTTGGGGACAGGGCTTCATCAGCCCCAGCATTTT,CASSLGTGLHQPQHF
TRBJ2-7,.,TRBV7-9,once,TGTGCCAGCAGCCGGGACTTCCCCAGCTCCTACGAGCAGTACTTC,CASSRDFPSSYEQYF
TRBJ1-5,.,TRBV5-1,.,TGCGCCAGCAGCTTGGGGGAGGGTCTTCAGCCCCAGCATTTT,CASSLGEGLQPQHF
TRBJ2-3,.,TRBV29-1,.,TGCAGCGTTGGGGCAGATACGCAGTATTTT,CSVGADTQYF
TRBJ2-7,.,TRBV5-5,.,TGTGCCAGCAGCCCCGGACAGACTGTCTCGTACGAGCAGTACTTC,CASSPGQTVSYEQYF
TRBJ2-6,.,TRBV12-5,.,TGTGCTAGTGGTTTAAACGCTGGGGCCAACGTCCTGACTTTC,CASGLNAGANVLTF
TRBJ1-2,TRBD1,TRBV29-1,.,TGCAGCGTTGAAGGCTTCATAACAATAGACCGGGACAGGGTGGACTATGGCTACACCTTC,CSVEGFITIDRDRVDYGYTF
TRBJ2-3,.,TRBV10-3,.,TGTGCCATCAGTGAGTCGAGTAACATGAGCACAGATACGCAGTATTTT,CAISESSNMSTDTQYF
TRBJ2-1,TRBD1,TRBV19,.,TGTGCCAGTAGCCGACAGGGAGTACGCAATGAGCAGTTCTTC,CASSRQGVRNEQFF
TRBJ2-3,.,TRBV11-2,.,TGTGCCAGCAGCTTAGTACAGTTTAATACGCAGTATTTT,CASSLVQFNTQYF
TRBJ2-3,TRBD2,TRBV7-8,once,TGTGCCAGCAGATCCACCGGGACTACCGTCCCCAGCACAGATACGCAGTATTTT,CASRSTGTTVPSTDTQYF
TRBJ2-5,TRBD1,TRBV25-1,.,TGTGCCAGCATCTTAGGGGACAGCCTGGAGACCCAGTACTTC,CASILGDSLETQYF
TRBJ2-1,TRBD1,TRBV27,.,TGTGCCAGCAGTAACCTTCCGGGACAGGGTTCCAATGAGCAGTTCTTC,CASSNLPGQGSNEQFF
TRBJ1-2,.,TRBV6-1,.,TGTGCCAGCAGTGCCGGGGGCTACACCTTC,CASSAGGYTF
TRBJ1-2,.,TRBV15,.,TGTGCCACCAGCAGAGAGTTACAGGGAGATAACTATGGCTACACCTTC,CATSRELQGDNYGYTF
TRBJ2-5,.,TRBV7-8,.,TGTGCCAGCAGCCCACGGGAGACCCAGTACTTC,CASSPRETQYF
TRBJ1-3,TRBD1,TRBV11-2,.,TGTGCCAGCAGCTCAAGACAGGGGGCGAACACCATATATTTT,CASSSRQGANTIYF
TRBJ2-3,TRBD1,TRBV6-1,.,TGTGCCAGCAAATCGGGACAGGGCGCAGATACGCAGTATTTT,CASKSGQGADTQYF
TRBJ2-7,TRBD2,TRBV6-5,.,TGTGCCAGCACCGCGACCGGGACTAGCGGTTCCGAGCAGTACTTC,CASTATGTSGSEQYF
TRBJ2-3,.,TRBV11-3,.,TGTGCCAGCAGCTTAGGCGGGGCTGGGACCACAGATACGCAGTATTTT,CASSLGGAGTTDTQYF
TRBJ2-2,TRBD1,TRBV7-9,.,TGTGCCAGCAGCCACCCCCGGGACAGGGATTCGTACACCGGGGAGCTGTTTTTT,CASSHPRDRDSYTGELFF
TRBJ1-5,.,TRBV2,.,TGTGCCAGCAGGCCCGGACGGAATAGCAATCAGCCCCAGCATTTT,CASRPGRNSNQPQHF
TRBJ2-7,.,TRBV18,once,TGTGCCAGCTCAACAGGCTCCTACGAGCAGTACTTC,CASSTGSYEQYF
TRBJ1-1,TRBD1,TRBV27,.,TGTGCCAGCCTCTGGACAGGGACGACTGAAGCTTTCTTT,CASLWTGTTEAFF
TRBJ2-1,TRBD2,TRBV18,.,TGTGCCACCTCGCGATCCCCTAGCGGGAGCGGTGTGGATCATGAGCAGTTCTTC,CATSRSPSGSGVDHEQFF
TRBJ2-1,.,TRBV27,once,TGTGCCAGCAGTTTATCGACACCGAGCTCCTACAATGAGCAGTTCTTC,CASSLSTPSSYNEQFF
TRBJ2-1,.,TRBV30,.,TGTGCCTGGAGGGAATCTAATGAGCAGTTCTTC,CAWRESNEQFF
TRBJ2-7,TRBD2,TRBV4-2,.,TGTGCCAGCAGCCCCGGGAGGGGAGGCCACGAGCAGTACTTC,CASSPGRGGHEQYF
TRBJ2-1,.,TRBV20-1,once,TGCAGTGCTCATTTCTACAATGAGCAGTTCTTC,CSAHFYNEQFF